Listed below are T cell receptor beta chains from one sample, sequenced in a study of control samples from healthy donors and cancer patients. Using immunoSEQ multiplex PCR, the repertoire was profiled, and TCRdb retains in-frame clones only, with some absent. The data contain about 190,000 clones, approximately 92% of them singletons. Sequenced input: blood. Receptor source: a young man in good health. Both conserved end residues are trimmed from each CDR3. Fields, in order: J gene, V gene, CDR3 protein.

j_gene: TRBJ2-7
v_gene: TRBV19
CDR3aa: ASSTRTGSSYEQY

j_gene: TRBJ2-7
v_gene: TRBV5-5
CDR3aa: ASSLMYEQY

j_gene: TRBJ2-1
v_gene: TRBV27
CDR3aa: ASSPPFGNEQF

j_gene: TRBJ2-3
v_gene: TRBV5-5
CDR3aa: ASSGFTTDTQY

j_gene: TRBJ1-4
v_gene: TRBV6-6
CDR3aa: ASSYRAGASSEKLF

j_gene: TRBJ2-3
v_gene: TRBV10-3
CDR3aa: AISSGATDTQY

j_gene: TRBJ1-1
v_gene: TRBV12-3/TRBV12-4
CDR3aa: ASSLRGTAEAF

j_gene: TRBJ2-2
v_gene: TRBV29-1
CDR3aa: SVPGGADGTGELF

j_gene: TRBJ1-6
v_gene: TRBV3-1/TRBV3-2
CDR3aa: ASSQGRKNSPLH

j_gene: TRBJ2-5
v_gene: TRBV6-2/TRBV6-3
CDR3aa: ASSRNLAQETQY

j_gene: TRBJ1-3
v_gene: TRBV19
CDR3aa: ASSISGSGNTIY

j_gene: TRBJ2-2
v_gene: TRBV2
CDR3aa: ASSSGITTGELF

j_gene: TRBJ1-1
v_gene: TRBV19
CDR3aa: ASSSRTTEAF

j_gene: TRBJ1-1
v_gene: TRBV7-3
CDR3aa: ASSLGPVTANTEAF

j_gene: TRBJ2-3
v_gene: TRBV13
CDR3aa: ASSFTDTQY

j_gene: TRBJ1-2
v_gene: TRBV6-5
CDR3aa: ASMGSPRGYT

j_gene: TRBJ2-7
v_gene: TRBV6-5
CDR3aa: ASSYSFGGTYEQY

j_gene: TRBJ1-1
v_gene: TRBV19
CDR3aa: ASSDQRTEAF